What follows is one T cell receptor (beta chain) and its context. The antigen is unknown. This sample is drawn from a study of cytotoxic CD8 clonotypes in ibrutinib-treated CLL. Study details: Across the patients, about a dozen were relapsed/refractory, 15 treatment-naive and 17 to 18 IGHV unmutated. Response samples followed a median about twelve months of treatment, range 6 to 36.

V lost 6 bases to trimming and J lost 2 bases, with 8 bases between them. Germline loops: CDR1 SNHLY, CDR2 FYNNEI. This CDR3 contains 12 residues. Study observations and caveats: The study found clonality rose at ibrutinib response, then fell toward baseline at progression.

The repertoire was sequenced with immunoSEQ multiplex PCR; TCRdb's copy has only in-frame clones and lacks some. The sample includes approximately 84,000 clones, roughly 80% of them seen just once. V gene TRBV2 combines with J gene TRBJ2-7, with a tentative D call TRBD2 (5 bases). The sequence was obtained from a human donor with chronic lymphocytic leukemia. Source: PBMCs, taken after 12 months of ibrutinib treatment. DNA for the CDR3: TGTGCCAGCAGCCCTAGCCCCTACGAGCAGTACTTC. Translated, it gives CASSPSPYEQYF.